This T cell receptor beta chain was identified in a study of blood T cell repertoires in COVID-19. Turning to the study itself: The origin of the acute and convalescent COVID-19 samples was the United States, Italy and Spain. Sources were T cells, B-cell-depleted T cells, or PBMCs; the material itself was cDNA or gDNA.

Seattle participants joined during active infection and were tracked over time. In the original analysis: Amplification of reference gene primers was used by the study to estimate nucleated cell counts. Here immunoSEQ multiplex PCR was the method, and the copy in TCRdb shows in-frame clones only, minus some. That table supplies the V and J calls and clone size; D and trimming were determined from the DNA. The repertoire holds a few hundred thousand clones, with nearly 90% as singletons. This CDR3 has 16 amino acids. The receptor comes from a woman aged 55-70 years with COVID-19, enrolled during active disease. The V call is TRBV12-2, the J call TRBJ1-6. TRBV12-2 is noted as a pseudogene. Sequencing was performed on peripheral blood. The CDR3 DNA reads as TGTGCAAGTCGCCCAATGTCCACTAGCCATAATTCACCCCTCCACTTT. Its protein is CASRPMSTSHNSPLHF.